What follows is one T cell receptor (beta chain) and its context. As yet, its antigen is unknown. The V gene lost 4 bases and the J gene lost 4 bases, with 15 bases spanning the gap. Germline CDR1 reads SGHDT; CDR2 reads YYEEEE. The CDR3 contains 15 residues. The sample belongs to a study of cytomegalovirus exposure and HLA in healthy donors. Study results and limitations: Rare TCR sequences predominated, though certain public TCRs were found in many donors. Later findings reportedly placed an Asian-associated ancestry cluster below the approximately 670-donor mean for N-insertions. Later on, an analysis found that several of the most significant clusters appeared to be linked to common viral pathogens, which included parvovirus B19. Investigators reported 164 TCR beta chains as tied to cytomegalovirus.

This PCR relied on a set of 60 Vbeta primers and 13 Jbeta primers. Clones were read by immunoSEQ multiplex PCR, and TCRdb kept only the in-frame ones, dropping some. The table shows 150,000 or so clones, with just under 80% occurring only once. What was sequenced was PBMCs. This receptor was obtained from a man aged 25-40 years in good health and CMV-seronegative. This chain joins TRBV5-6 and TRBJ1-5, with D possibly matching TRBD1 (5 bases). CDR3 sequence: CASSRLDTPNQPQHF. CDR3 bases: TGTGCCAGCAGCCGATTGGACACCCCAAATCAGCCCCAGCATTTT.